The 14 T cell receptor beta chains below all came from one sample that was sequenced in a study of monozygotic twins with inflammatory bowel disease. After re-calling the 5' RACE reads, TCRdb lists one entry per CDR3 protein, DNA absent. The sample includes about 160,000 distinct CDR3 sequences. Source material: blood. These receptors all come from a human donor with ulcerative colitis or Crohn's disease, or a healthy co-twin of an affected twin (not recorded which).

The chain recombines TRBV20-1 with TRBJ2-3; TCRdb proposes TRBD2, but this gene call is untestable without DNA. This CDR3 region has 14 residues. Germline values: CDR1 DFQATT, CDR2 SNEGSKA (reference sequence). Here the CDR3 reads CRPGQGLAIDTQYF.

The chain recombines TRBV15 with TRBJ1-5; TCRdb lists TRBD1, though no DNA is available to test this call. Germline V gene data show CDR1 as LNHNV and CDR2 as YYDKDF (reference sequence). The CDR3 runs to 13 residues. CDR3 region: CATSRDRAQPQHF.

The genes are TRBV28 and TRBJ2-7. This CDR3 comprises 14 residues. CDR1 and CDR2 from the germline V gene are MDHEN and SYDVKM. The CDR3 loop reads CASSRSVNSYEQYF. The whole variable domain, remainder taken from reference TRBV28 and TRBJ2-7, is DVKVTQSSRYLVKRTGEKVFLECVQDMDHENMFWYRQDPGLGLRLIYFSYDVKMKEKGDIPEGYSVSREKKERFSLILESASTNQTSMYLCASSRSVNSYEQYFGPGTRLTVT.

CDR3 region: CASSLTVAGISYEQYF. This chain uses TRBV18 with TRBJ2-7. The length of the CDR3 is 16 residues. Germline assignment: CDR1 KGHSH and CDR2 LQKENI.

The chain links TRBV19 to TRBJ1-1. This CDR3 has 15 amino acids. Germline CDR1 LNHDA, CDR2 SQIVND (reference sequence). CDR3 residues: CASRPKDGINTEAFF.

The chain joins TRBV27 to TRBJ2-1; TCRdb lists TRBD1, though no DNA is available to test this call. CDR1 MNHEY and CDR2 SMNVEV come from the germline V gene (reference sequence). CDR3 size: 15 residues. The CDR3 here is CASSPQDRDVNEQFF.

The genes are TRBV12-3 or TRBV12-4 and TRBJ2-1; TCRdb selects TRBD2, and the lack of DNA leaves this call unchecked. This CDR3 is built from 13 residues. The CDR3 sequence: CASSLSGRALQFF.

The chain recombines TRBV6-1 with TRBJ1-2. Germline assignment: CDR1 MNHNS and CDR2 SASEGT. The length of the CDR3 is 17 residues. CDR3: CASTNPRENSHNYGYTF.

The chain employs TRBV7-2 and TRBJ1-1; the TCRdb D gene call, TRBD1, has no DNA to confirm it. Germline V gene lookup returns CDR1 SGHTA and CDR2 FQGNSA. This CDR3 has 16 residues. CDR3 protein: CASSHRTGASGTEAFF. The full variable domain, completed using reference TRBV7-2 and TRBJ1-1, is GAGVSQSPSNKVTEKGKDVELRCDPISGHTALYWYRQSLGQGLEFLIYFQGNSAPDKSGLPSDRFSAERTGGSVSTLTIQRTQQEDSAVYLCASSHRTGASGTEAFFGQGTRLTVV.

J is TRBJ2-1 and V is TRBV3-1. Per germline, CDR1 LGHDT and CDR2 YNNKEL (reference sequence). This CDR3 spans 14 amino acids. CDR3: CASSQDHGYNEQFF.

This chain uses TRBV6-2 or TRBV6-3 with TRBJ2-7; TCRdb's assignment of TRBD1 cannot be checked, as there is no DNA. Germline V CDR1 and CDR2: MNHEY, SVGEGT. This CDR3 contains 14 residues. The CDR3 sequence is CATHQRTGGYEQYF.

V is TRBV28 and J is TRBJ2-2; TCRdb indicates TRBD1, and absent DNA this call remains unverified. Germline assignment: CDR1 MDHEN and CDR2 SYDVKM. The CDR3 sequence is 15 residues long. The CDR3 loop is CASKLQGANTGELFF. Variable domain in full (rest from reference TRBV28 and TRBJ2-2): DVKVTQSSRYLVKRTGEKVFLECVQDMDHENMFWYRQDPGLGLRLIYFSYDVKMKEKGDIPEGYSVSREKKERFSLILESASTNQTSMYLCASKLQGANTGELFFGEGSRLTVL.

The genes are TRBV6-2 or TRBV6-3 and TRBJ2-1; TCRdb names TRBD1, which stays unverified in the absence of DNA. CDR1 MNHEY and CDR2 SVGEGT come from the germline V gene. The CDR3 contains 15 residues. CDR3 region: CASSLNSGQLREQFF.

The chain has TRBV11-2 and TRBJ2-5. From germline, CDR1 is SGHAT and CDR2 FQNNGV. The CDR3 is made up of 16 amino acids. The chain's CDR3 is CASSLDTSGGQETQYF.